Shown below are 22 T cell receptor beta chains from a single sample sequenced in a study of OX40 agonist ivuxolimab in advanced cancers. Libraries were prepared by immunoSEQ multiplex PCR; TCRdb keeps only in-frame clonotypes and omits some of them. This sample has about 88,000 clones; under 85% occur once, and the top ten carry around 4%. Sample: CD4+ or CD8+ T cells sorted from blood, taken in a trial of the OX40 agonist ivuxolimab. The receptors were sampled from an adult with an advanced solid tumor such as melanoma, head and neck, liver or kidney cancer.

V gene TRBV7-9 combines with J gene TRBJ2-5; D is unresolved. The assigned J gene may be wrong: the sequence end matches TRBJ2-7 better. The V gene's germline CDR1 is SEHNR and CDR2 FQNEAQ (reference sequence). The CDR3 totals 13 residues. CDR3 coding DNA: TGTGCCAGCAGCTCCTGGACCTCCAGCGAGCAGTACTTC. This codes for CASSSWTSSEQYF.

The chain has TRBV28 and TRBJ2-1; perhaps D is TRBD1 or TRBD2 (5 bases each). The CDR3 has 16 residues. Germline CDR1 and CDR2: MDHEN and SYDVKM. Trimming left V 8 bases short and J 6 bases short, with 23 bases between. For the CDR3, the DNA is TGTGCCAGCCCCCCCCTCGGGATACAGGACGGCAATGAGCAGTTCTTC. Amino acids: CASPPLGIQDGNEQFF.

The V gene is TRBV4-1, the J gene TRBJ1-1; D gene unclear. Trimming left V 4 bases short and J 4 bases short, with 13 bases between. Germline assignment: CDR1 MGHRA and CDR2 YSYEKL. This CDR3 has 14 residues. CDR3 region: CASSPPGRRTEAFF. The CDR3 bases are TGCGCCAGCAGCCCCCCTGGGCGACGCACTGAAGCTTTCTTT.

The gene calls are TRBV5-1 and TRBJ2-1; the D gene is possibly TRBD1 (6 bases). The CDR3 totals 14 residues. CDR1 and CDR2 (germline): SGHRS, YFSETQ. Trimming stripped 4 bases from V and 6 bases from J, with 14 bases between. CDR3 amino acids: CASSPSAGVNEQFF. In DNA form, the CDR3 reads TGCGCCAGCAGCCCCAGCGCAGGGGTCAATGAGCAGTTCTTC.

This clone was seen only once. V usage is TRBV5-5 and J usage is TRBJ1-5; no clear D gene. CDR1 and CDR2 (germline): SGHKS, YYEKEE (reference sequence). CDR3 size: 15 residues. V lost 0 bases and J 3 bases, leaving 10 bases between the germline ends. DNA for the CDR3: TGTGCCAGCAGCTTGGGAGTAGCCCCCAATCAGCCCCAGCATTTT. As protein: CASSLGVAPNQPQHF.

This clone was found a few times. The genes are TRBV7-3 and TRBJ2-1, with D hard to call. CDR1 SGHTA and CDR2 FQGTGA come from the germline V gene. With 2 bases removed from V and 6 bases from J, the gap between germline ends came to 8 bases. CDR3 length: 13 residues. The chain's CDR3 is CASSLLVANEQFF. The DNA for the CDR3 is TGTGCCAGCAGCTTATTAGTTGCCAATGAGCAGTTCTTC.

This chain connects TRBV11-3 to TRBJ2-5; TRBD2 matches at 10 bases. The DNA end is a closer match to TRBJ2-7, so the J assignment may be wrong. Germline assignment: CDR1 SGHNT and CDR2 YENEEA. The CDR3 runs 18 residues. CDR3 residues: CASSLQSTQTSGFYEQYF. The CDR3 DNA reads TGTGCCAGCAGCTTACAGTCGACTCAGACTAGCGGGTTCTACGAGCAGTACTTC.

This chain connects TRBV10-3 to TRBJ2-1; a possible D gene is TRBD2 (6 bases). The germline V gene encodes CDR1 ENHRY and CDR2 SYGVKD. The CDR3 loop spans 14 amino acids. Trimming cost V 0 bases and J 7 bases, with 10 bases left between them. This CDR3 reads CAISESETRNEQFF. In nucleotides, the CDR3 is TGTGCCATCAGTGAGTCGGAGACTAGGAATGAGCAGTTCTTC.

The chain employs TRBV11-3 and TRBJ1-1, with D perhaps TRBD1 (6 bases). The CDR3 has 15 amino acids. Trimming pared 3 bases from V and 0 bases from J, leaving 11 bases between. Germline-derived CDR1 and CDR2 are SGHNT and YENEEA. CDR3 sequence: CASSLDSHMNTEAFF. The CDR3 DNA follows: TGTGCCAGCAGCTTGGACAGCCACATGAACACTGAAGCTTTCTTT.

The chain has TRBV5-1 and TRBJ2-2, with D unresolved. This CDR3 is 14 amino acids long. Germline values: CDR1 SGHRS, CDR2 YFSETQ. V lost 5 bases and J lost 3, with 11 bases in between. The CDR3 DNA sequence: TGCGCCAGCAGGGAACTTCAGGACACCGGGGAGCTGTTTTTT. Its translation: CASRELQDTGELFF.

The chain carries TRBV28 and TRBJ2-4; unclear D gene. This CDR3 contains 14 residues. Trimming left V 5 bases short and J 0 bases short, with 8 bases between. Per germline, CDR1 MDHEN and CDR2 SYDVKM. CDR3 sequence reads: CASSQLAAKNIQYF. The DNA for the CDR3 is TGTGCCAGCAGTCAACTTGCAGCCAAAAACATTCAGTACTTC.

Only one count was recorded for this clone. V gene TRBV5-4 combines with J gene TRBJ2-1; the D is unclear. The ends were cut back, 0 bases at V and 7 bases at J, with 8 bases in the middle. Germline CDR1 SGHNT, CDR2 YYREEE (reference sequence). The CDR3 runs 13 residues. CDR3 in DNA: TGTGCCAGCAGCTTGGCGACTTCGAATGAGCAGTTCTTC. It yields the protein CASSLATSNEQFF.

The V call is TRBV21-1, the J call TRBJ1-5; the DNA was not used to check the table's D call, TRBD1. TRBV21-1 is described as a pseudogene. The length of the CDR3 is 14 residues. DNA for the CDR3: TGTGCCACTTCTGGTTTTAGGGGTATACGACCCCAGCATTTT. Its translation is CATSGFRGIRPQHF.

This rearrangement joins TRBV7-3 to TRBJ2-3; the match to TRBD2 covers 8 bases. This CDR3 has 15 residues. The trim removed 6 bases at V and 1 base at J, leaving 6 bases unmatched. CDR1 and CDR2 (germline): SGHTA, FQGTGA. CDR3 sequence reads: CASSRTSGGTDTQYF. CDR3 DNA sequence: TGTGCCAGCAGTCGAACTAGCGGAGGCACAGATACGCAGTATTTT.

The chain carries TRBV30 and TRBJ2-3, with 13 bases that match TRBD2. V was clipped by 3 bases and J by 6 bases; unmatched bases: 12. CDR1 and CDR2 (germline): GTSNPN, SVGIG (reference sequence). The CDR3 contains 17 residues. In DNA, the CDR3 is TGTGCCTGGAGCGACGAACTAGCGGGAGGGTTGGGGGATACGCAGTATTTT. This codes for CAWSDELAGGLGDTQYF.

The rearrangement uses TRBV13 and TRBJ2-7; 7 positions agree with TRBD2. Germline V lookup: CDR1 PRHDT, CDR2 FYEKMQ (reference sequence). V was pared by 3 bases and J by 0 bases, with 5 bases of the junction left unmatched. CDR3 length: 15 amino acids. The CDR3 here is CASSFRGESSYEQYF. CDR3 sequence (DNA): TGTGCCAGCAGCTTCCGGGGGGAGAGCTCCTACGAGCAGTACTTC.

CDR3: CASSRSGRGTGELFF. CDR3 nucleotide sequence: TGTGCCAGTAGTAGATCCGGCAGGGGGACCGGGGAGCTGTTTTTT. The chain recombines TRBV19 with TRBJ2-2; TRBD1 aligns across 7 bases. Looked up from germline, CDR1 is LNHDA and CDR2 is SQIVND (reference sequence). This CDR3 is built from 15 residues. With V trimmed by 4 bases and J by 5 bases, 7 bases remained unmatched. Using reference TRBV19 and TRBJ2-2 for the parts outside the CDR3, the full variable domain is DGGITQSPKYLFRKEGQNVTLSCEQNLNHDAMYWYRQDPGQGLRLIYYSQIVNDFQKGDIAEGYSVSREKKESFPLTVTSAQKNPTAFYLCASSRSGRGTGELFFGEGSRLTVL.

The V call is TRBV11-2, the J call TRBJ2-7; D ambiguous. Germline CDR1 and CDR2: SGHAT and FQNNGV. With 0 bases removed from V and 2 bases from J, the gap between germline ends came to 5 bases. This CDR3 contains 13 residues. This chain's CDR3 is CASSLDRTYEQYF. CDR3 coding DNA: TGTGCCAGCAGCTTAGACCGAACCTACGAGCAGTACTTC.

In this sample, this clone turned up a few times. V usage is TRBV27 and J usage is TRBJ2-7, with D possibly called TRBD1 or TRBD2 (5 bases each). The CDR3 spans 11 residues. In germline, CDR1 is MNHEY, CDR2 SMNVEV (reference sequence). Trimming stripped 3 bases from V and 6 bases from J, with 6 bases between. CDR3 region: CASSFGGEQYF. CDR3 DNA: TGTGCCAGCAGTTTTGGGGGCGAGCAGTACTTC.

The V call is TRBV10-1, the J call TRBJ2-4; D possibly matches TRBD1 or TRBD2 (6 bases each). Trimming took off 3 bases at V and 6 bases at J, with 24 bases between the two ends. The CDR3 is made up of 18 amino acids. Germline-derived CDR1 and CDR2 are WNHNN and SYGVQD (reference sequence). CDR3 DNA sequence: TGCGCCAGCAGTGATTCTTCGAGGGGGGAGTGGCATCTAAACATTCAGTACTTC. Translated: CASSDSSRGEWHLNIQYF.

The chain recombines TRBV5-1 with TRBJ2-1; 13 nucleotides align to TRBD2. CDR1 is SGHRS, CDR2 YFSETQ, per germline. The J segment lost 7 bases and the V segment lost 4 bases, leaving 5 bases of the junction unmatched. This CDR3 is built from 15 residues. The CDR3 DNA reads as TGCGCCAGCAGCATCGGACTAGCGGGAGCAAATGAGCAGTTCTTC. Translated, it gives CASSIGLAGANEQFF.

This clone was counted between two and nine times. The gene calls are TRBV10-3 and TRBJ1-3, with no clear D. With 5 bases removed from V and 6 bases from J, the gap between germline ends came to 11 bases. Germline CDR1 is ENHRY and CDR2 is SYGVKD. The CDR3 is made up of 13 amino acids. The CDR3 region is CAISSGRKNTIYF. In nucleotides, the CDR3 is TGTGCCATCAGTTCCGGTCGAAAAAACACCATATATTTT.